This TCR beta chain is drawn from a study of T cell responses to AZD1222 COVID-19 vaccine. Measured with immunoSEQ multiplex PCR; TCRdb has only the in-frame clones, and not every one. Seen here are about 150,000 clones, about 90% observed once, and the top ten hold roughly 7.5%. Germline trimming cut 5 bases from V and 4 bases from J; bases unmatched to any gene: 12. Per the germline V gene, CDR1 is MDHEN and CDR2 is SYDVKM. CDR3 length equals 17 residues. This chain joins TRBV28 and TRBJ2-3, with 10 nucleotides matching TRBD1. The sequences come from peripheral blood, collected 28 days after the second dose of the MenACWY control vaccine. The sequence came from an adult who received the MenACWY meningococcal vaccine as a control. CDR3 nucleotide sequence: TGTGCCAGCAGTGAGGGACAGGGGCTAGTGATTGCAGATACGCAGTATTTT. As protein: CASSEGQGLVIADTQYF.